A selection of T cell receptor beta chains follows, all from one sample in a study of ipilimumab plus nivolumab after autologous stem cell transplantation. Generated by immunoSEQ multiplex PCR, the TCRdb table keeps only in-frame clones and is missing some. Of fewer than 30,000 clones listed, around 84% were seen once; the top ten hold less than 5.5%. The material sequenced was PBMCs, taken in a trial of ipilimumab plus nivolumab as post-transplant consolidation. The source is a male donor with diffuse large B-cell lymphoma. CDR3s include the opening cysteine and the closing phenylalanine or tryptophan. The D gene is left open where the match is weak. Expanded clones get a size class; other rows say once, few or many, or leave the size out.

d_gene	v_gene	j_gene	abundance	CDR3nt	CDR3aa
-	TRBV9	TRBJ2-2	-	TGTGCCAGCAGCGTAGGCAGGAACACCGGGGAGCTGTTTTTT	CASSVGRNTGELFF
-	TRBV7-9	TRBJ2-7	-	TGTGCCAGCAGCAGGGCCTACGAGCAGTACTTC	CASSRAYEQYF
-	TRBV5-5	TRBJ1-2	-	TGTGCCAGCAGCTTGACGGGGTATGACTATGGCTACACCTTC	CASSLTGYDYGYTF
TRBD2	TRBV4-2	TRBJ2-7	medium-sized	TGTGCCAGCAGCGGCCTAGCGGTCTCCTACGAGCAGTACTTC	CASSGLAVSYEQYF
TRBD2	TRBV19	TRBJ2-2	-	TGTGCCAGTAGACCACTAGCGGGGGGTCTTACCGGGGAGCTGTTTTTT	CASRPLAGGLTGELFF
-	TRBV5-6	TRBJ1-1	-	TGTGCCAGCAGCTTGGGGGGTAGTTGGGGTAGAACTGAAGCTTTCTTT	CASSLGGSWGRTEAFF
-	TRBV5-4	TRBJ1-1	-	TGTGCCAGCAGCCCGCCGGGAGTGTTAAGCACTGAAGCTTTCTTT	CASSPPGVLSTEAFF
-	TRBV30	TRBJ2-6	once	TGTGCCTGGAGTACCAGGGCCTCTGGGGCCAACGTCCTGACTTTC	CAWSTRASGANVLTF
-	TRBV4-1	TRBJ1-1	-	TGCGCCAGCAGCCAAGCCTGGGGCGTGAACACTGAAGCTTTCTTT	CASSQAWGVNTEAFF
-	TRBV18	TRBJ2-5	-	TGTGCCAGCTCAATAGGGGGGATCCAAGAGACCCAGTACTTC	CASSIGGIQETQYF
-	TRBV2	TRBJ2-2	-	TGTGCCAGCAGAGCAGGGGTGACCGGGGAGCTGTTTTTT	CASRAGVTGELFF
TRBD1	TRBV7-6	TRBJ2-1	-	TGTGCCAGCACCCCAGGGGGACAGGGGGGCAATGAGCAGTTCTTC	CASTPGGQGGNEQFF
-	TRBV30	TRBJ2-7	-	TGTGCCTGGGGACAGAAGATTGGGGACGAGCAGTACTTC	CAWGQKIGDEQYF
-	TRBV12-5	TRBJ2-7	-	TGTGCTAGTGGTTCGGGGGCCTACGAGCAGTACTTC	CASGSGAYEQYF
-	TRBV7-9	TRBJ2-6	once	TGTGCCAGCAGCCTAGCGAGCTCTGGGGCCAACGTCCTGACTTTC	CASSLASSGANVLTF
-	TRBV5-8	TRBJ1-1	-	TGTGCCAGCAGCTTGGAATTGCTGAACACTGAAGCTTTCTTT	CASSLELLNTEAFF
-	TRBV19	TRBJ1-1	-	TGTGCCAGTAGTATAGCGGGGGACACTGAAGCTTTCTTT	CASSIAGDTEAFF
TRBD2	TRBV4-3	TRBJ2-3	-	TGCGCCAGCAGCTCAGGCGGGGGGGGCACAGATACGCAGTATTTT	CASSSGGGGTDTQYF
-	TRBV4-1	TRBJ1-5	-	TGCGCCAGCAGCCAAGAAGGGCGGGGAAGGAGCAATCAGCCCCAGCATTTT	CASSQEGRGRSNQPQHF
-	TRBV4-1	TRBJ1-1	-	TGCGCCAGCAGCCAAGTAGCAAGCACGAACACTGAAGCTTTCTTT	CASSQVASTNTEAFF
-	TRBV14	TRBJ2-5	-	TGTGCCAGCAGCCAAGATTATACTAGAGAAGAGACCCAGTACTTC	CASSQDYTREETQYF
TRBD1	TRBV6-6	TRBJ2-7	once	TGTGCCAGCAGTGATGGACAGGGAGTCGAGCAGTACTTC	CASSDGQGVEQYF
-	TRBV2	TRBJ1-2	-	TGTGCCAGCAGTTTCGAAGGCTACACCTTC	CASSFEGYTF
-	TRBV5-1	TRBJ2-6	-	TGCGCCAGCAGCTTGTGGAGCGCCTCCTCTGGGGCCAACGTCCTGACTTTC	CASSLWSASSGANVLTF
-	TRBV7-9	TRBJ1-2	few	TGTGCCAGCAGCTTGGGCAGGAACTATGGCTACACCTTC	CASSLGRNYGYTF
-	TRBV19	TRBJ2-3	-	TGTGCCACCAGGGTTAGCACAGATACGCAGTATTTT	CATRVSTDTQYF
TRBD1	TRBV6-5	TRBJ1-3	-	TGTGCCAGCAGTTTTACGACAGGGGCGAACACCATATATTTT	CASSFTTGANTIYF
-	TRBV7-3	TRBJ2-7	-	TGTGCCAGCAGCTTATGGGGGCCGGGCGCGGAGCAGTACTTC	CASSLWGPGAEQYF